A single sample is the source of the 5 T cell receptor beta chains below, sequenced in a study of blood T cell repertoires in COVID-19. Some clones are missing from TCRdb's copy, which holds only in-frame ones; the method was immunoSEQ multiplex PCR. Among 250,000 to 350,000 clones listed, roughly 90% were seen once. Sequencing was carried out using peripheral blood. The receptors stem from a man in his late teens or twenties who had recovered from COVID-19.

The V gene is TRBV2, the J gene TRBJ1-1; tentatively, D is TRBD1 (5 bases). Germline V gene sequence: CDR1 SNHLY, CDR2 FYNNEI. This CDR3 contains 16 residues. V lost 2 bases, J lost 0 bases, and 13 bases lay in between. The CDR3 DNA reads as TGTGCCAGCAGTGAAACTCTAACAGGAATGAACACTGAAGCTTTCTTT. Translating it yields CASSETLTGMNTEAFF.

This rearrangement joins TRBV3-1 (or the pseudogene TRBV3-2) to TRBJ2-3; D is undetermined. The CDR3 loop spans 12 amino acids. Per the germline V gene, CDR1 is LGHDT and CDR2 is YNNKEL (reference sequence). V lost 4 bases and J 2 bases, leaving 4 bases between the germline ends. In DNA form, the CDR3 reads TGTGCCAGCAGCCTTTACACAGATACGCAGTATTTT. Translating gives CASSLYTDTQYF.

The CDR3 nucleotides read TGTGCCAGCAGCCAAGATCGGCTAGCAGGAGGTGGCCCCCGCACAGATACGCAGTATTTT. This gives the protein CASSQDRLAGGGPRTDTQYF. The chain carries TRBV3-1 (or the pseudogene TRBV3-2) and TRBJ2-3; tentatively, D is TRBD2 (5 bases). Trimming pared 0 bases from V and 1 base from J, leaving 23 bases between. CDR3 length: 20 residues. Per the germline V gene, CDR1 is LGHDT and CDR2 is YNNKEL (reference sequence).

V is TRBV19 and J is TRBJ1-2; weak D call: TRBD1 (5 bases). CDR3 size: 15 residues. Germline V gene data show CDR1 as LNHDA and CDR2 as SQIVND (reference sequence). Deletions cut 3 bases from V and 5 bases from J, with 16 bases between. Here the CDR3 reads CASSMGLRTIYGYTF. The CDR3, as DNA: TGTGCCAGTAGTATGGGACTTCGCACTATTTATGGCTACACCTTC.

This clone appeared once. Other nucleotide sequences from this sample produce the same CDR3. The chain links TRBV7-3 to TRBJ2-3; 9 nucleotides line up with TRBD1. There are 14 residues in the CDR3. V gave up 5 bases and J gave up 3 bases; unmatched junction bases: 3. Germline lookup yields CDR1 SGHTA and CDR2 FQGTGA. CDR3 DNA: TGTGCCAGCAGCCTAGGACAGGGGACAGATACGCAGTATTTT. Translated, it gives CASSLGQGTDTQYF.